This TCR beta chain was profiled in a study of blood T cell repertoires in COVID-19. The CDR3 contains 13 residues. Germline V gives CDR1 SQVTM, CDR2 ANQGSEA. J was trimmed by 9 bases and V by 8 bases; bases with no gene match: 7. The method was immunoSEQ multiplex PCR; TCRdb's version includes in-frame clones alone and lacks a portion of them. This sample yields about 210,000 clones, of which 92% are seen a single time; roughly 1.2% belongs to the top ten. The material sequenced was peripheral blood. The chain employs TRBV29-1 and TRBJ2-7; TRBD2 aligns across 16 bases. The receptor comes from a man aged 30 to 45 with acute or convalescent COVID-19. The CDR3 loop reads CSFSGTSGGVQYF. In DNA form, the CDR3 reads TGCAGCTTTTCCGGGACTAGCGGGGGGGTGCAGTACTTC.